Described below is a single TCR beta chain sequence and its context. The CDR3 loop spans 15 amino acids. The V gene lost 8 bases and the J gene lost 0 bases, with 16 bases spanning the gap. From germline, CDR1 is PRHDT and CDR2 FYEKMQ (reference sequence). The data were taken from a study of blood T cell repertoires in COVID-19. Produced via immunoSEQ multiplex PCR; TCRdb's table is partial and in-frame only. The repertoire holds under 250,000 clones, with 83% as singletons. The specimen sequenced was PBMCs or T cells enriched from blood (not recorded which). The TCR originated in a woman aged 50 to 60 who had been exposed to COVID-19. This chain connects TRBV13 to TRBJ1-1; a possible D gene is TRBD1 (5 bases). The CDR3: CASGSLGRMNTEAFF. DNA of the CDR3: TGTGCCAGCGGATCCTTGGGGCGGATGAACACTGAAGCTTTCTTT.